Shown below are 6 T cell receptor beta chains from a single sample sequenced in a study of blood T cell repertoires in COVID-19 (dated by TCRdb to about 2020). Libraries were constructed by the immunoSEQ multiplex PCR assay. Imported from immuneACCESS, the table was reduced by TCRdb to in-frame sequences with V and J called. These copies leave out some clones; in studies compared against another copy, an unresolved V gene accounts for under half, and the cause of the remainder is not known. Here the sample has over 350,000 clones; roughly 85% occur a single time. Approximately 1.4% of the sample comes from the top ten. Material: peripheral blood. The receptors shown here come from a woman aged 25-40 years with active or convalescent COVID-19.

The rearrangement joins TRBV2 to TRBJ1-2; no definite D call. Germline values: CDR1 SNHLY, CDR2 FYNNEI. Trimming stripped 4 bases from V and 0 bases from J, with 9 bases between. The CDR3 extends over 14 amino acids. DNA for the CDR3: TGTGCCAGCAGTGCTTTCACTACTAACTATGGCTACACCTTC. It codes for CASSAFTTNYGYTF.

The chain has TRBV7-9 and TRBJ1-2; a weak D match, TRBD1 (6 bases). This CDR3 spans 15 amino acids. CDR1 and CDR2 from the germline V gene are SEHNR and FQNEAQ (reference sequence). The germline V and J ends were trimmed by 2 bases and 8 bases, with 18 bases remaining between them. For the CDR3, the DNA is TGTGCCAGCAGCTTACCCCCGGGACACGGAGGCGGCTACACCTTC. Protein product: CASSLPPGHGGGYTF. The full variable domain, rest sourced from reference TRBV7-9 and TRBJ1-2, is DTGVSQNPRHKITKRGQNVTFRCDPISEHNRLYWYRQTLGQGPEFLTYFQNEAQLEKSRLLSDRFSAERPKGSFSTLEIQRTEQGDSAMYLCASSLPPGHGGGYTFGSGTRLTVV.

As DNA, the CDR3 is TGTGCCAGCAGCAAAGGGCAGGGGGCGCTTCGGTCCTATGGCTACACCTTC. Translation: CASSKGQGALRSYGYTF. The chain joins TRBV21-1 to TRBJ1-2; TRBD1, as called in the table, went unchecked against the DNA. TRBV21-1 is recorded as a pseudogene. There are 17 residues in the CDR3.

This chain uses TRBV10-2 with TRBJ1-4; D perhaps matches TRBD1 (5 bases). Trimming shortened V by 2 bases and J by 7 bases, and 11 bases separated the two germline ends. Germline CDR1 reads WSHSY; CDR2 reads SAAADI. The CDR3 is made up of 14 amino acids. The CDR3 reads CASSEETATEKLFF. The CDR3 DNA is TGCGCCAGCAGTGAGGAGACAGCGACTGAAAAACTGTTTTTT.

The chain has TRBV6-5 and TRBJ1-1; D is undetermined. The germline CDR1 and CDR2 sequences are MNHEY and SVGAGI. V dropped 6 bases and J dropped 5 bases, with 13 bases sitting between them. This CDR3 is built from 13 residues. The CDR3 loop is CASSPGWRTEAFF. CDR3 bases: TGTGCCAGCAGCCCGGGCTGGAGGACTGAAGCTTTCTTT.

The rearrangement joins TRBV19 to TRBJ2-5; perhaps TRBD2 as D (6 bases). The CDR3 totals 15 residues. Trimming left V 1 base short and J 1 base short, with 10 bases between. The germline CDR1 and CDR2 sequences are LNHDA and SQIVND (reference sequence). In nucleotides, the CDR3 is TGTGCCAGTAGTATAGGAGGAGGGACCCAAGAGACCCAGTACTTC. Amino acids: CASSIGGGTQETQYF.